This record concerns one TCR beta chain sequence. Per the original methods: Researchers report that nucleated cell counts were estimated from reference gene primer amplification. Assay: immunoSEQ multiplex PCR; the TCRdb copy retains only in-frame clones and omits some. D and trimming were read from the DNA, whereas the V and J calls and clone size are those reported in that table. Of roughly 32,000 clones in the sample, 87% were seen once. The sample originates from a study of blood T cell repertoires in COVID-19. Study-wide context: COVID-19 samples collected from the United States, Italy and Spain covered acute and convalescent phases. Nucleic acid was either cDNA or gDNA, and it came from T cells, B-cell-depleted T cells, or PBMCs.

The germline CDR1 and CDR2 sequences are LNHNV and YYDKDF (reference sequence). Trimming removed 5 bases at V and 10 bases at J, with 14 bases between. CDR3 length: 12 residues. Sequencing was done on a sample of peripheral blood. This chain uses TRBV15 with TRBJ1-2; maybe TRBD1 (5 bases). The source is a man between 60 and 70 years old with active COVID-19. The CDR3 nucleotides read TGTGCCACCAGCTCTCGACAGCCTCCCTACACCTTC. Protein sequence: CATSSRQPPYTF.